The TCR beta chain described here comes from a study of cytomegalovirus exposure and HLA in healthy donors (dated by TCRdb to 2015 to 2018). Looking at the study overall: According to an earlier analysis of a few hundred of the donors, about 179 million T cells yielded 117 million unique TCR beta sequences and around 300 Gb of sequence data. Donor age, sex, ethnicity and CMV serostatus were compiled together with the repertoire data. HLA typing covered class I and class II loci at four-digit resolution. Roughly 290 gigabases of sequencing data and around 85 million unique TCR sequences made up an early release that covered approximately 650 HLA-typed donors. On average, about 200,000 unique TCR beta nucleotide sequences were sequenced per donor among 350 to 400 genotyped donors of the cohort, with 15% to 20% of those sequences being non-productive. In addition to the first cohort of approximately 670 subjects, a separate validation cohort of approximately 120 different subjects was used. A later genetic analysis took genome-wide SNP genotypes for about 55% of the roughly 700 donors and used that subset as a discovery cohort. To predict cytomegalovirus infection status, the study brought together high-throughput TCR immunosequencing, statistical association of individual TCRs with disease status, and machine learning. The study profiled the T cell repertoires of more than 500 subjects by immunosequencing and related them to cytomegalovirus serostatus. The later analysis used no new phenotypic data to find candidate immune exposures, relying instead on TCR beta sequences and their occurrence across donors. An earlier analysis of 587 of the donors used high-throughput TCR beta sequencing to judge whether each TCR beta V gene segment behaved as functional or pseudogenic. The aim of the study was to test whether cataloging public T cell receptors could identify signatures of past pathogen exposure. The number of donors typed differed by locus, with roughly 629-640 for A, B, C, DRB1 and DQB1, 522 for DQA1, some 570 for DPA1, and about 450 for DPB1. Roughly five DR-DQ haplotypes were handled as single units for association and clustering, since linkage in the cohort was strong. All discovery cohort repertoires had been generated on a single sequencing platform. In a later analysis, previously published TCR beta repertoires from some 640 donors were re-analyzed and high-resolution HLA genotyping was added so that TCR occurrence patterns could be studied. Of the approximately 400 genotyped donors, approximately 80% fell in the genetic ancestry cluster associated with self-reported Caucasian donors.

For this clone: It has no known antigen specificity. No base-level quality is on record; no much larger clone is a single base apart.

The library came from the immunoSEQ multiplex PCR assay. For the multiplex PCR, a mixture combining 60 forward primers for TCR Vbeta segments and 13 reverse primers for TCR Jbeta segments was used. The CDR3 region of rearranged TCR beta genes was amplified from genomic DNA by a multiplex PCR assay. The Illumina HiSeq System was used to sequence the amplified TCR beta libraries as 87-base-pair reads. In the paper's pipeline: A later analysis tallied some 79 million unique TCR beta chains across the 666 repertoires, and around 9.9 million of those chains were shared by two or more donors. Raw reads were error-corrected and collapsed into unique sequences with a nearest-neighbor algorithm that merged closely related sequences to remove PCR and sequencing errors. CDR3 sequences were aligned to IMGT reference sequences to assign V, D and J gene segments. Each retained sequence needed at least a six-nucleotide match to both a V gene segment and a J gene segment. Rearrangements were classified as productive when the CDR3 lacked stop codons and remained in frame with V and J, and all other rearrangements were classified as non-productive. CDR3 was defined according to IMGT convention as the region running from the second conserved V-encoded cysteine to the conserved J-encoded phenylalanine. In an earlier analysis of around 570 of the donors, sequences lacking an unambiguous match to a single V gene segment were excluded. An earlier analysis of a few hundred of the donors classified V segments as functional when productive rearrangements were above 56.7% and as segregating when the standard deviation between donors was above 5%. To diagnose cytomegalovirus status from the catalog of TCR beta chain sequences, a statistical classification framework was built. A later analysis assigned V and J genes by comparing TCR nucleotide sequences with IMGT/GENE-DB human TR gene sequences. Using the TCRdist pipeline, a later analysis assigned CDR3 sequences along with most-parsimonious VDJ recombination scenarios. In a later analysis, each TCR beta chain was defined by its CDR3 amino acid sequence together with its V-gene family, and reads lacking a unique V-gene family were excluded. A later analysis removed nearly 600 highly shared, low-generation-probability nucleotide sequences to deal with suspected cross-contamination and a sequencing artifact. In a later analysis, a clonal expansion index was calculated for each public chain from normalized within-repertoire ranks of inferred template counts. In a later analysis, generation probabilities were computed using a VDJ recombination model fitted to out-of-frame rearrangements, and the results were checked against IGoR. Hypergeometric tests were used in a later analysis to score TCR-TCR, TCR-HLA and TCR-CMV co-occurrence, with a repertoire-size bias correction applied to the TCR pairs. To estimate false discovery rates, a later analysis permuted the HLA or CMV assignments 20 times. A later analysis grouped co-occurring TCRs with DBSCAN, adding TCRdist sequence similarity when clustering within HLA-allele-positive subsets. Repertoires with fewer than 30,000 or more than 120,000 public chains, plus five repertoires with anomalous nucleotide sharing, were excluded from co-occurrence clustering. The table was pulled from immuneACCESS by TCRdb, which kept in-frame rearrangements only. Such tables lose some clones; where checked, under half of the loss comes from unresolved V genes, and the rest has no known cause. The V and J calls and clone size come from that table; D and trimming were worked out from the DNA. The sample records roughly 79,000 clones, around four fifths of which are singletons. The ten largest clones add up to approximately 5.7% of the sample.

The cohort consisted of 600 or so healthy bone marrow donors. At the time of sampling, every cohort member was nominally healthy, though immune exposures that went unrecorded were likely present. The donor was CMV seropositive and belonged to the group of 250 to 300 seropositive cohort members. A peripheral blood sample was collected from each donor, and TCR beta sequencing was performed on peripheral blood mononuclear cells. Genomic DNA extraction from the blood cell samples was performed with the Qiagen DNeasy Blood Extraction Kit. Broad study findings and their caveats: Most TCR sequences were observed very rarely across donors, whereas some public TCRs were present in many individuals. Linkage disequilibrium might explain the correlated functional status among segregating V segments, but an unknown experimental factor could not be ruled out. Because the 87-base-pair reads could not distinguish some IMGT-functional V segments, including TRBV6-2 and TRBV6-3, those segments were excluded. A cluster of highly shared sequence variants was judged likely to represent a technical artifact of the sequencing pipeline. Cytomegalovirus status was reported to be diagnosed by the classifier with high specificity and sensitivity in both the original and validation cohorts. A further reported finding was that TCR beta sequences accurately predicted the HLA-A and HLA-B alleles for most subjects in the first cohort. In a later analysis, around 15,000 TCR beta sequences were associated with specific HLA alleles at a false discovery rate of 0.05. A later analysis found that TCR association rates varied across HLA loci, with DRB1 alleles showing the most associated TCRs and HLA-C alleles the fewest. In the study, around 150 TCR beta chains were listed as associated with cytomegalovirus. Broadly in line with IMGT annotations, most TCR beta V segments showed up in productive rearrangements about 87% or about 30% of the time in an earlier analysis of under 700 of the donors. Because counts were too low, 15 or so rarely observed V segments, including chromosome 9 orphons, were excluded from the earlier analysis of 587 of the donors. In a later genetic analysis, a missense DCLRE1C variant was associated with V-gene and J-gene trimming of TCR beta chains, and the association was replicated in an independent cohort. Several of the top co-occurrence clusters appeared to be linked to parvovirus B19, influenza, CMV and Epstein-Barr virus, according to a later analysis. In vitro tests confirmed that a few of the cytomegalovirus-associated TCR beta chains recognize cytomegalovirus antigens. Compared with equally common non-associated chains, HLA-associated TCR beta chains in a later analysis were more clonally expanded and had lower generation probabilities. According to the authors, the approach could potentially be generalized to other disease states and immunological phenotypes. Immune exposure information for the cohort was limited to CMV serostatus. Because some donors lacked HLA typing at each locus, the association tests relied only on the typed subset. In a later genetic analysis, fewer N-insertions in productive TCRs were reported among donors in an Asian-associated ancestry cluster than the approximately 710-donor mean. A later analysis found that most CMV-associated TCR beta chains appeared HLA-restricted, with HLA associations seemingly driven largely by CMV exposure. Strong co-occurrence of HLA alleles, especially DR and DQ, made assigning TCR associations to individual alleles difficult. Roughly uniform sequencing depth across donors was assumed in presence/absence analyses, although this assumption may not hold. This cohort had only TCR beta chains sequenced, and the lack of alpha or paired-chain data limited which features could be detected.

The junction shows trimming of 0 bases on V and 9 bases on J, plus 9 bases between the germline ends. The CDR3 goes from the cysteine to the phenylalanine over 12 residues. Only the CDR3 portion is preserved as DNA: 36 bases, with reading frame beginning at the first base. Sequences GTSNPN (CDR1) and SVGIG (CDR2) are obtained from the germline V gene (reference sequence). This TCR came from a woman aged 50 to 65 in good health and CMV-seropositive. The sample taken for sequencing was PBMCs. The rearrangement joined TRBV30 to TRBJ2-1; the D gene is perhaps TRBD1, on 6 matching bases. CDR3 region: CAWSVGGSEQFF. The nucleotide sequence is given as TGTGCCTGGAGTGTAGGGGGAAGTGAGCAGTTCTTC.